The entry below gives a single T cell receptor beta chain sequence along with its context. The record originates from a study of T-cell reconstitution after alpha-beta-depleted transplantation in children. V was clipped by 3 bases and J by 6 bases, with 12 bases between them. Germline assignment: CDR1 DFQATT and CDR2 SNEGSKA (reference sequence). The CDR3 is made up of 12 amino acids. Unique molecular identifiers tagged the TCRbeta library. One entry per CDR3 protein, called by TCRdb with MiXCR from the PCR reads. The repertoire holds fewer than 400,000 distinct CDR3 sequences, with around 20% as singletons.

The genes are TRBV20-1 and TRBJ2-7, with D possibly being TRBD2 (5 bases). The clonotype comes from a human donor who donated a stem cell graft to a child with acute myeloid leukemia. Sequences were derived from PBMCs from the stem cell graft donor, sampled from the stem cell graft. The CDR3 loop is CSASSGRGEQYF. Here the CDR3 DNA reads TGCAGTGCTAGTTCGGGGAGAGGCGAGCAGTACTTC.